A selection of T cell receptor beta chains follows, all from one sample in a study of T-cell reconstitution after alpha-beta-depleted transplantation in children. TCRdb fed the PCR reads into MiXCR, producing one record per CDR3 protein. The sample consists of around 31,000 distinct CDR3 sequences, about 6.8% of them appearing once. The material was peripheral blood, obtained 60 days after TCRalphabeta/CD19-depleted stem cell transplant. These receptors originate from a child less than two years old who had a stem cell transplant for acute myeloid leukemia, so the T cells may come from the graft donor. Each CDR3 is given with its conserved first and last residue. The D gene is left open where the match is weak. Rows may omit the clone size; those that give it use once, few, many or a size class.

cdr3_nt cdr3_aa d_call j_call clone_size v_call cdr3_length
TGTGCCAGCAGCGTGGCCGGGGGGAGCACAGATACGCAGTATTTT CASSVAGGSTDTQYF TRBD2 TRBJ2-3 many TRBV9 15
TGTGCCAGCAGCTTGGGCGGGACATCCTCTGGAAACACCATATATTTT CASSLGGTSSGNTIYF . TRBJ1-3 . TRBV5-6 16
TGTGCCAGCAGTTTGAACAGAGCTAGCGGGAGTCGTAGTGGGTTCTTC CASSLNRASGSRSGFF TRBD2 TRBJ2-1 many TRBV28 16
TGTGCCAGCAGCCAAGACCGGGGACCCTACGAGCAGTACTTC CASSQDRGPYEQYF . TRBJ2-7 many TRBV4-2 14
TGTGCCAGCAGCTTTGAGGGGGCGTATGGCTACACCTTC CASSFEGAYGYTF TRBD1 TRBJ1-2 many TRBV5-6 13
TGTGCCAGCAGCTTAGGAGGACTAGCGGGGCTTTACAATGAGCAGTTCTTC CASSLGGLAGLYNEQFF TRBD2 TRBJ2-1 many TRBV7-9 17
TGTGCCAGCAGTTACTCGGGGACCCACTACTACGAGCAGTACTTC CASSYSGTHYYEQYF . TRBJ2-7 many TRBV6-5 15
TGTGCCAGCAGTTACGGGCTTTCCTACGAGCAGTACTTC CASSYGLSYEQYF . TRBJ2-7 many TRBV6-2/TRBV6-3 13
TGTGCCAGCAGTTTCTTCATGAGCTACAATGAGCAGTTCTTC CASSFFMSYNEQFF . TRBJ2-1 many TRBV28 14
TGTGCCAGCACCCCGAGGGTAGGGTACGAGCAGTACTTC CASTPRVGYEQYF . TRBJ2-7 many TRBV27 13